Below, 8 T cell receptor beta chains from the same sample are listed, as sequenced in a study of T cell changes during pregnancy in multiple sclerosis. Produced via immunoSEQ multiplex PCR; TCRdb's table is partial and in-frame only. The profile covers 40,000 to 55,000 clones, with roughly nine tenths appearing a single time and approximately 8% taken by the ten largest. This specimen consisted of CD8+ T cells from peripheral blood mononuclear cells, obtained in the second trimester of pregnancy. These receptors all stem from a female donor with multiple sclerosis, enrolled in a pregnancy study.

The V and J genes are TRBV27 and TRBJ1-2; possible D gene TRBD1, 5 bases. CDR3 length: 14 residues. In germline, CDR1 is MNHEY, CDR2 SMNVEV (reference sequence). The V end was cut by 4 bases, the J end by 5 bases, with 14 bases between. The CDR3 protein is CASSSLDSTYGYTF. In DNA form, the CDR3 reads TGTGCCAGCAGTTCCCTCGACAGTACTTATGGCTACACCTTC.

CDR3 protein: CASSPVGTEITGELFF. DNA of the CDR3: TGTGCCAGCAGCCCCGTCGGGACAGAGATCACCGGGGAGCTGTTTTTT. This rearrangement joins TRBV5-6 to TRBJ2-2; 7 bases map to TRBD1. CDR1 and CDR2 from the germline V gene are SGHDT and YYEEEE. The CDR3 extends over 16 amino acids. V lost 4 bases to trimming and J lost 4 bases; unmatched junction nucleotides: 10.

In this sample, this clone turned up once. This chain joins TRBV11-2 and TRBJ2-7; 9 nucleotides agree with TRBD1. In germline, CDR1 is SGHAT, CDR2 FQNNGV. This CDR3 is 13 amino acids long. Germline trimming cut 8 bases from V and 4 bases from J; bases unmatched to any gene: 6. The CDR3 region is CASSGTGIYEQYF. The CDR3, as DNA: TGTGCCAGCTCCGGGACAGGGATTTACGAGCAGTACTTC.

V gene TRBV6-6 combines with J gene TRBJ2-5, with 8 positions matching TRBD1. The germline CDR1 and CDR2 sequences are MNHNY and SVGAGI (reference sequence). The CDR3 loop spans 15 amino acids. Unmatched junction bases numbered 6, after V lost 4 bases and J lost 2 bases. CDR3 sequence: CASSSGQGRQETQYF. In nucleotides, the CDR3 is TGTGCCAGCAGTTCTGGACAGGGTCGACAAGAGACCCAGTACTTC.

In its sample, this clone was seen a few times. CDR3 amino acids: CASSLDVSLGEQFF. The CDR3 DNA sequence: TGCGCCAGCAGTCTAGATGTCAGCTTAGGTGAGCAGTTCTTC. The rearrangement links TRBV4-1 to TRBJ2-1; D is undetermined. With 6 bases removed from V and 9 bases from J, the gap between germline ends came to 18 bases. Germline-derived CDR1 and CDR2 are MGHRA and YSYEKL. The CDR3 runs to 14 residues.

This clone was seen more than once but under ten times. Relative to the germline gene, one junction end is altered; a read error may explain this. This chain links TRBV7-7 with TRBJ1-5, with no clear D. The germline CDR1 and CDR2 sequences are SSHAT and FNYEAQ (reference sequence). The CDR3 is 16 residues long. The CDR3 reads CASNTPHRGCNQPQHF. The CDR3 nucleotides are TGTGCTAGCAACACGCCTCACCGAGGGTGTAATCAGCCCCAGCATTTT. Drawing the rest from reference TRBV7-7 and TRBJ1-5, the complete variable domain is GAGVSQSPRYKVTKRGQDVTLRCDPISSHATLYWYQQALGQGPEFLTYFNYEAQPDKSGLPSDRFSAERPEGSISTLTIQRTEQRDSAMYRCASNTPHRGCNQPQHFGDGTRLSIL.

The chain links TRBV27 to TRBJ1-1, with unresolved D. The germline gives CDR1 MNHEY, CDR2 SMNVEV (reference sequence). V lost 7 bases to trimming and J lost 1 base, with 10 bases between them. There are 13 residues in the CDR3. The CDR3 loop reads CASTGNGNTEAFF. The CDR3 region has the DNA TGTGCCAGCACGGGGAACGGGAACACTGAAGCTTTCTTT.

J is TRBJ2-1 and V is TRBV7-8; 8 positions match TRBD2. The CDR3 consists of 16 residues. Germline V lookup: CDR1 SGHVS, CDR2 FQNEAQ. V lost 3 bases, J lost 0 bases, and 4 bases stayed unmatched. The CDR3 DNA reads TGTGCCAGCAGCTTTAGCGGGGTCTCCTCCTACAATGAGCAGTTCTTC. This gives the protein CASSFSGVSSYNEQFF. Using reference TRBV7-8 and TRBJ2-1 for the parts outside the CDR3, the full variable domain is GAGVSQSPRYKVAKRGQDVALRCDPISGHVSLFWYQQALGQGPEFLTYFQNEAQLDKSGLPSDRFFAERPEGSVSTLKIQRTQQEDSAVYLCASSFSGVSSYNEQFFGPGTRLTVL.